The 13 T cell receptor beta chains below come from one sample, sequenced in a study of cytomegalovirus exposure and HLA in healthy donors. With 60 Vbeta and 13 Jbeta primers, the PCR was carried out. Produced via immunoSEQ multiplex PCR; TCRdb's table is partial and in-frame only. The sample has under 150,000 clones; roughly 80% are singletons. Sequencing was carried out using PBMCs. These receptors came from a boy younger than 18 in good health and CMV-seronegative.

The J gene is TRBJ2-7, the V gene TRBV4-3; D might be TRBD2 (6 bases). The CDR3 length is 11 residues. Looked up from germline, CDR1 is LGHNA and CDR2 is YSLEER. V dropped 8 bases and J dropped 5 bases, with 10 bases sitting between them. The CDR3 spells CASGWGDEQYF. The DNA of the CDR3 is TGCGCCAGCGGGTGGGGGGACGAGCAGTACTTC.

The CDR3 here is CASSSARVYGYTF. CDR3 DNA sequence: TGTGCCAGCAGCTCGGCGAGGGTTTATGGCTACACCTTC. The J gene is TRBJ1-2, the V gene TRBV5-4; no definite D call. This CDR3 region has 13 residues. Per germline, CDR1 SGHNT and CDR2 YYREEE (reference sequence). Trimming removed 3 bases at V and 5 bases at J, with 11 bases between.

The genes are TRBV5-5 and TRBJ1-4, with D perhaps matching TRBD1 (5 bases). V lost 0 bases, J lost 4 bases, and 22 bases lay in between. The CDR3 extends over 19 amino acids. The germline V gene has CDR1 SGHKS and CDR2 YYEKEE (reference sequence). The CDR3 is CASSLAPHPRQSDNEKLFF. Written as DNA, the CDR3 is TGTGCCAGCAGCTTGGCCCCTCACCCACGACAGAGCGATAATGAAAAACTGTTTTTT.

The chain recombines TRBV10-3 with TRBJ2-5, with D possibly matching TRBD2 (6 bases). Germline CDR1 ENHRY, CDR2 SYGVKD. Trimming took off 4 bases at V and 4 bases at J, with 22 bases between the two ends. This CDR3 has 17 residues. The CDR3, as DNA: TGTGCCATCAGTGGCACTCGGACGGGAGTGGGGCCAGAGACCCAGTACTTC. Its protein is CAISGTRTGVGPETQYF.

A few counts support this clone. The chain's CDR3 is CASSSAGARTGELFF. The CDR3 DNA is TGTGCCAGCAGTTCGGCGGGAGCTAGAACCGGGGAGCTGTTTTTT. V usage is TRBV27 and J usage is TRBJ2-2; 7 bases align to TRBD2. V shed 4 bases and J 5 bases; nucleotides not matched to a gene: 7. Germline V gives CDR1 MNHEY, CDR2 SMNVEV (reference sequence). This CDR3 comprises 15 residues.

The chain combines TRBV5-1 with TRBJ1-1; D call uncertain. This CDR3 has 13 amino acids. Trimming removed 4 bases at V and 7 bases at J, with 14 bases between. CDR1 is SGHRS, CDR2 YFSETQ, per germline. CDR3 nucleotide sequence: TGCGCCAGCAGCCCCGAGATAGGGAGTGAAGCTTTCTTT. Translated: CASSPEIGSEAFF.

This clone is a singleton in its sample. This sequence joins TRBV5-1 and TRBJ2-2; a weak D match, TRBD1 (6 bases). The germline V and J ends were trimmed by 1 base and 1 base, with 8 bases remaining between them. This CDR3 spans 15 amino acids. The germline V gene encodes CDR1 SGHRS and CDR2 YFSETQ. The CDR3 protein is CASSLTGQNTGELFF. The CDR3 DNA sequence: TGCGCCAGCAGCTTGACGGGACAGAACACCGGGGAGCTGTTTTTT.

The chain links TRBV4-1 to TRBJ2-2; 7 nucleotides line up with TRBD1. The V gene end was trimmed by 1 base and the J gene end by 5 bases; junction bases not matched to a gene: 4. Per the germline V gene, CDR1 is MGHRA and CDR2 is YSYEKL. This CDR3 contains 15 residues. Written as DNA, the CDR3 is TGCGCCAGCAGCCAAGTGACAGGGACGACCGGGGAGCTGTTTTTT. Its protein product is CASSQVTGTTGELFF.

The rearrangement uses TRBV23-1 and TRBJ1-2; D might be TRBD1 (5 bases). TRBV23-1 is given ORF status, its function remaining uncertain. This CDR3 is built from 14 residues. V lost 0 bases and J lost 3, with 8 bases in between. In DNA, the CDR3 is TGCGCCAGCAGTCAATCGGGGGGGGACTATGGCTACACCTTC. This sequence encodes CASSQSGGDYGYTF.

The chain links TRBV6-5 to TRBJ2-5, with D possibly matching TRBD2 (5 bases). The germline CDR1 and CDR2 sequences are MNHEY and SVGAGI. The CDR3 spans 14 residues. V was clipped by 6 bases and J by 5 bases, with 16 bases between them. This CDR3 reads CASSSRLSDETQYF. Here the CDR3 DNA reads TGTGCCAGCAGCTCCCGACTAAGCGATGAGACCCAGTACTTC.

The V call is TRBV12-5, the J call TRBJ1-3; D ambiguous. Germline assignment: CDR1 LGHNT and CDR2 FRNRAP. The CDR3 loop spans 13 amino acids. Deletions cut 6 bases from V and 9 bases from J, with 15 bases between. The CDR3 loop is CASGPEQDGTIYF. CDR3 DNA sequence: TGTGCTAGTGGCCCCGAACAAGATGGCACCATATATTTT.

V usage is TRBV4-3 and J usage is TRBJ2-2, with D perhaps TRBD2 (6 bases). V was trimmed by 8 bases and J by 5 bases, leaving 15 bases between them. The CDR3 sequence is 14 residues long. Germline lookup yields CDR1 LGHNA and CDR2 YSLEER. CDR3 sequence reads: CASQGGTETGELFF. The CDR3 DNA is TGCGCCAGCCAGGGCGGGACGGAAACCGGGGAGCTGTTTTTT.

This clone was seen a single time. The chain joins TRBV6-4 to TRBJ1-4; D remains ambiguous. V was pared by 9 bases and J by 1 base, with 15 bases between. Germline V CDR1 and CDR2: MRHNA, SNTAGT. The length of the CDR3 is 15 residues. CDR3 DNA: TGTGCCAGGGAGACGGGTCGGGAAACTAATGAAAAACTGTTTTTT. The encoded protein is CARETGRETNEKLFF.